Listed here is a single TCR beta chain. The CDR3 is 13 amino acids. Trimming stripped 2 bases from V and 2 bases from J, with 6 bases between. Looked up from germline, CDR1 is MDHEN and CDR2 is SYDVKM. Source study methods: Reference gene primer amplification gave estimated nucleated cell counts. Sequencing was performed with immunoSEQ multiplex PCR; in TCRdb, only in-frame clones are kept and a portion is missing. That table furnishes V, J and clone size, whereas the DNA furnished D and trimming. The sample yields about 15,000 clones, more than 75% seen once. This specimen comes from a study of blood T cell repertoires in COVID-19. Study details: Sites across the United States, Italy and Spain contributed samples from acute and convalescent COVID-19. PBMCs, B-cell-depleted T cells, or T cells provided the cDNA or gDNA that made up the material.

Source material: peripheral blood. This sequence originates from a man of 80 years or more with active or convalescent COVID-19. This chain uses TRBV28 with TRBJ1-2; unclear D gene. The DNA for the CDR3 is TGTGCCAGCAGTTTAGGAGGGAACTATGGCTACACCTTC. Its protein product is CASSLGGNYGYTF.